This is a list of T cell receptor beta chains from one sample in a study of blood T cell repertoires in COVID-19. TCRdb's copy holds only in-frame clones and misses some; the assay was immunoSEQ multiplex PCR. Altogether about 150,000 clones are present, around 80% being singletons, with the ten largest covering 2.9%. Sequencing used peripheral blood. The origin of the receptors is a woman aged 60-75 years with acute or convalescent COVID-19. CDR3s leave out the opening cysteine and the closing phenylalanine or tryptophan. A D gene is named only where the DNA matches it firmly.

TRBJ2-7,13,TRBD1,TRBV19,ASSIGGTGTYEQY
TRBJ1-6,13,TRBD1,TRBV3-1/TRBV3-2,ASSPRGQDNSPLH
TRBJ1-1,11,TRBD1,TRBV29-1,SVERRQGTEAF
TRBJ2-3,15,TRBD2,TRBV5-1,ASSRPWTSGGTDTQY
TRBJ2-6,13,-,TRBV11-3,ASSLGGSGANVLT
TRBJ2-5,13,-,TRBV5-4,ASSLEAGWGETQY
TRBJ2-5,13,TRBD1,TRBV11-3,ASSFVTGAQETQY
TRBJ2-2,15,-,TRBV27,ASSLDFGSVRTGELF
TRBJ1-1,13,TRBD1,TRBV27,ASSSQGARDTEAF
TRBJ2-2,14,TRBD1,TRBV18,ASSPPGTGNTGELF
TRBJ2-3,11,-,TRBV6-4,ASSDAGTDTQY
TRBJ2-7,15,-,TRBV27,ASSRYPLQTGMNEQY
TRBJ2-4,15,TRBD1,TRBV10-1,ASRPDREDETKNIQY
TRBJ2-2,14,TRBD2,TRBV9,ASSVLAAPNTGELF
TRBJ2-1,12,-,TRBV7-3,ASSLNRVDNEQF
TRBJ1-4,13,-,TRBV9,ASSLEQGPNEKLF
TRBJ1-5,12,-,TRBV12-5,ASGYDYSNQPQH
TRBJ2-2,11,-,TRBV24-1,ATSLTTTGELF
TRBJ2-3,14,-,TRBV7-2,ASSLVGVPVGEAQY
TRBJ1-5,14,TRBD1,TRBV7-2,ASSLSRDRVNQPQH
TRBJ1-1,12,-,TRBV27,ASSLGGVGTEAF
TRBJ2-1,18,TRBD2,TRBV29-1,SVEDLMAGGQVRSYNEQF
TRBJ2-7,13,TRBD1,TRBV19,ASSATGTAPYEQY
TRBJ1-2,13,-,TRBV19,ASSITQGKRGGYT
TRBJ2-3,11,-,TRBV10-1,ASSDTNTDTQY
TRBJ2-5,15,TRBD2,TRBV7-6,ASSLVTSGGTQETQY
TRBJ1-2,14,TRBD1,TRBV27,ASSFSGTGSNYGYT
TRBJ1-2,11,-,TRBV3-1/TRBV3-2,ASSQDRLGGYT
TRBJ2-3,12,-,TRBV3-1/TRBV3-2,ASSTSRGTDTQY
TRBJ2-5,13,-,TRBV5-1,ASSLGQLGSETQY
TRBJ1-2,11,-,TRBV3-1/TRBV3-2,ASSQNGNYGYT
TRBJ2-7,11,TRBD1,TRBV6-5,ASNPGQGREQY
TRBJ1-4,11,-,TRBV5-1,ASSRGANEKLF
TRBJ1-2,13,-,TRBV4-3,ASSQDPRGDYGYT
TRBJ1-6,11,-,TRBV29-1,SVEFGGNSPLH
TRBJ2-7,13,TRBD2,TRBV5-1,ASSLLAGVEYEQY
TRBJ2-5,14,-,TRBV4-2,ASSQDGRVGSETQY
TRBJ1-1,12,-,TRBV3-1/TRBV3-2,ASSQRVSGTEAF
TRBJ2-1,12,-,TRBV18,ASSPPTVPNEQF
TRBJ1-3,12,-,TRBV7-2,ASGRGSSGNTIY
TRBJ1-1,14,TRBD1,TRBV2,ASSLGQAILNTEAF
TRBJ1-1,11,-,TRBV5-1,ASSLGAGTEAF
TRBJ1-1,13,-,TRBV5-1,ASSFNPTGNTEAF
TRBJ2-7,16,TRBD1,TRBV28,ASSLLDGTASYNYEQY
TRBJ2-7,12,-,TRBV7-9,ASSFDRPIYEQY
TRBJ2-7,12,TRBD1,TRBV5-1,ASSLGQGAYEQY
TRBJ1-4,12,-,TRBV27,ASKRGLVNEKLF
TRBJ2-7,13,-,TRBV18,ASSPLPTGPTRQY
TRBJ2-1,13,TRBD1,TRBV24-1,ATSDRTGGYNEQF
TRBJ2-7,10,TRBD1,TRBV3-1/TRBV3-2,ATADRAYEQY
TRBJ1-2,10,TRBD1,TRBV2,ASRLTGEGYT
TRBJ1-2,10,TRBD1,TRBV5-3,ARSPGTGPYT
TRBJ1-5,14,TRBD1,TRBV5-5,ASRPEGQTSNQPQH